This TCR beta chain was identified in a study of T cells after yellow fever vaccination. The V gene lost 4 bases and the J gene lost 8 bases, with 13 bases spanning the gap. There are 13 residues in the CDR3. Germline CDR1 SGHRS, CDR2 YFSETQ. TCRdb reprocessed the 5' RACE reads via MiXCR and lists one record per CDR3 protein. The sample includes hundreds of thousands of distinct CDR3 sequences, around a fifth of them seen just once. The sample here was PBMCs, taken about 20 days after the first yellow fever vaccination. The receptor was derived from a man aged 18 to 30 who received the YFV17D yellow fever vaccine. This chain joins TRBV5-1 and TRBJ2-1; D uncertain. CDR3 DNA: TGCGCCAGCAGCATAACTCCCCCTGATGAGCAGTTCTTC. This translates into CASSITPPDEQFF.